The sequence of this TCR beta chain was determined in a study of CD8 T cells in Susac syndrome. For the study at large: Patients with Susac syndrome were therapy-naive, on corticosteroids, or on intravenous immunoglobulin alone at the time that blood was drawn. Study-wide results and limits: In Susac syndrome, CD4+ T cell repertoires lacked any clonal expansion.

With random hexamers, reverse transcription was performed on roughly 0.5 to 1 ug of RNA. The TCR beta CDR3 was amplified by immunoSEQ multiplex PCR across 54 Vbeta, 13 Jbeta. From the immunoSEQ multiplex PCR reads, TCRdb called clonotypes with MiXCR, one entry per CDR3 protein. Among some 150,000 distinct CDR3 sequences listed, 85% to 95% were seen once. Trimming took 3 bases from V and 3 from J, leaving 2 bases between them. This CDR3 has 11 amino acids. To note about this clonotype: The antigen is undetermined.

Sequencing of TCR beta was carried out in blood CD8+ and CD4+ T cells. This clonotype originated in a human donor with Susac syndrome. Sequencing was done on a sample of CD4+ T cells from PBMCs. The gene calls are TRBV12-3 or TRBV12-4 and TRBJ2-5; D is uncertain. The CDR3 loop is CASSFEETQYF. CDR3 in DNA: TGTGCCAGCAGTTTTGAAGAGACCCAGTACTTC.